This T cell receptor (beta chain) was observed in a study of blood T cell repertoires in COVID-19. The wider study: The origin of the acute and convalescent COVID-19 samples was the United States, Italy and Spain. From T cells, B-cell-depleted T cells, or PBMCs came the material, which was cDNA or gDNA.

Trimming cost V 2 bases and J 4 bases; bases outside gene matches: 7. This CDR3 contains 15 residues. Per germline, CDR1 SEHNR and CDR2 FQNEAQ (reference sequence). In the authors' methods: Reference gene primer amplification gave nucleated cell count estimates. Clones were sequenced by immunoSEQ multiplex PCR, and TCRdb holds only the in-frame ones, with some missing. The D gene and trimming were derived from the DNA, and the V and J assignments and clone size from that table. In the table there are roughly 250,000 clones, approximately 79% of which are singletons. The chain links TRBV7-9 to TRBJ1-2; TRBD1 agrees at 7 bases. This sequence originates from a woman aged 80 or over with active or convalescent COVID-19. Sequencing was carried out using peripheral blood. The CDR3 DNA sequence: TGTGCCAGCAGCTTACTCACGACAGGGACCTATGGCTACACCTTC. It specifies CASSLLTTGTYGYTF.